This T cell receptor beta chain was sequenced in a study of control samples from healthy donors and cancer patients. The CDR3 is made up of 17 amino acids. Germline CDR1 reads LGHNA; CDR2 reads YSLEER. Clones were sequenced by immunoSEQ multiplex PCR, and TCRdb holds only the in-frame ones, with some missing. The table shows under 450,000 clones, with 90% occurring only once. Remarks on this clone: A read error may account for a junction end that differs from germline. Other DNA sequences in this sample translate to the same CDR3.

Specimen: PBMCs. This rearrangement joins TRBV4-3 to TRBJ2-2; D is possibly TRBD2 (5 bases). This TCR was recovered from a man aged 35 to 55 with head and neck cancer. CDR3 sequence: CASSQDLVPLGTGELFF. CDR3 in DNA: TGCGCCAGCAGCCAAGATCTAGTCCCTTTGGGCACCGGGGAACTGTTTTTT.